This T cell receptor beta chain originates from a study of patients and donors after allogeneic stem cell transplantation. TCRdb called the RT-PCR reads again in MiXCR, with one record for every CDR3 protein. This table has more than 150,000 distinct CDR3 sequences, 24% appearing once. This CDR3 contains 15 residues. V was clipped by 7 bases and J by 2 bases; unmatched bases: 7. Per germline, CDR1 SGHTS and CDR2 YDEGEE. This clonotype was seen many times. Sequenced input: blood, either unsorted or a sorted T cell fraction (not recorded which). The receptor comes from a human donor who was either an allogeneic HSCT recipient or a stem cell or donor lymphocyte infusion donor (not recorded which). It is not recorded whose cells these are; they may come from a transplant donor. This chain joins TRBV5-8 and TRBJ1-5, with 9 bases fitting TRBD1. In DNA, the CDR3 is TGTGCCAGCGGGGGGACAGGGAATGGCAATCAGCCCCAGCATTTT. This codes for CASGGTGNGNQPQHF.